This T cell receptor (beta chain) derives from a study of blood T cell repertoires in COVID-19. The CDR3 is 15 residues long. CDR1 and CDR2 (germline): SGHNT, YENEEA. J was trimmed by 2 bases and V by 6 bases; bases with no gene match: 6. In the original processing: It was from reference gene primer amplification that nucleated cell counts were estimated. Sequencing was performed with immunoSEQ multiplex PCR; in TCRdb, only in-frame clones are kept and a portion is missing. That table furnishes V, J and clone size, whereas the DNA furnished D and trimming. Of under 45,000 clones in the sample, roughly 80% were seen once.

V and J are TRBV11-3 and TRBJ2-1, with TRBD1 matching over 8 bases. This TCR derives from a man aged 50 to 60 with active COVID-19. What was sequenced was peripheral blood. The CDR3 DNA reads as TGTGCCAGCAGTTCAGACAGGGGCCCCTACAATGAGCAGTTCTTC. It codes for CASSSDRGPYNEQFF.